Listed here are 28 T cell receptor beta chains from one sample, sequenced in a study of T cell changes during pregnancy in multiple sclerosis. Method: immunoSEQ multiplex PCR; TCRdb's copy keeps in-frame clones and lacks some. The repertoire has about 84,000 clones, 94% of them found once; the top ten carry roughly 0.93%. The specimen comprised peripheral blood, sampled in the second trimester of pregnancy. These receptors were taken from a female donor in good health, enrolled as a control in a pregnancy study.

This sequence joins TRBV25-1 and TRBJ2-5; TRBD2 aligns across 9 bases. This CDR3 has 15 residues. CDR1 MGHDK and CDR2 SYGVNS come from the germline V gene. V lost 4 bases and J lost 4; bases outside the gene matches: 7. In DNA form, the CDR3 reads TGTGCCAGCAGTGGACCTAGCGGGACGGGAGAGACCCAGTACTTC. It codes for CASSGPSGTGETQYF.

This clone was seen more than once but under ten times. This sequence joins TRBV28 and TRBJ2-7; TRBD1 aligns across 7 bases. In germline, CDR1 is MDHEN, CDR2 SYDVKM. The CDR3 is made up of 14 amino acids. The trim removed 5 bases at V and 2 bases at J, leaving 6 bases unmatched. The CDR3 reads CASSDGDRAYEQYF. CDR3 bases: TGTGCCAGCAGTGACGGGGACAGAGCCTACGAGCAGTACTTC.

The chain combines TRBV11-1 with TRBJ2-3, with 10 bases aligning to TRBD2. Losses at the gene ends were 2 bases for V and 0 bases for J; bases not matched to a gene: 5. The CDR3 is 17 residues long. The germline gives CDR1 SGHAT, CDR2 FQDESV (reference sequence). CDR3 in DNA: TGTGCCAGCAGCTTACGCGGGACTAGCGAAAGCACAGATACGCAGTATTTT. It encodes CASSLRGTSESTDTQYF.

The V gene is TRBV6-1, the J gene TRBJ1-1; 8 positions match TRBD1. There are 15 residues in the CDR3. Trimming at V came to 6 bases and at J to 4 bases, leaving 10 bases not matched to a gene. CDR1 is MNHNS, CDR2 SASEGT, per germline. CDR3 sequence reads: CASSVARGRGTEAFF. The DNA for the CDR3 is TGTGCCAGCAGCGTGGCCAGGGGGCGGGGCACTGAAGCTTTCTTT.

The chain has TRBV5-1 and TRBJ1-1; D gene uncertain. CDR1 is SGHRS, CDR2 YFSETQ, per germline. V lost 4 bases to trimming and J lost 4 bases, with 8 bases between them. The CDR3 has 12 amino acids. The CDR3 protein is CASSLEATEAFF. The CDR3 DNA reads TGCGCCAGCAGCCTTGAGGCCACTGAAGCTTTCTTT.

This sequence joins TRBV27 and TRBJ1-2, with 10 bases fitting TRBD1. The CDR3 has 15 amino acids. Germline V gene lookup returns CDR1 MNHEY and CDR2 SMNVEV (reference sequence). Unmatched junction bases numbered 8, after V lost 2 bases and J lost 8 bases. CDR3 DNA sequence: TGTGCCAGCAGTTTAGAATGGACAGGGGGAGGGGGCTACACCTTC. Encoded protein: CASSLEWTGGGGYTF.

V gene TRBV28 combines with J gene TRBJ2-7, with TRBD1 matching over 7 bases. V lost 6 bases, J lost 6 bases, and 11 bases stayed unmatched. CDR3 length equals 14 residues. Germline CDR1 is MDHEN and CDR2 is SYDVKM. For the CDR3, the DNA is TGTGCCAGCAGCGCAAACAGGGGATTAGGCGAGCAGTACTTC. Residues: CASSANRGLGEQYF.

This chain uses TRBV5-1 with TRBJ2-7; TRBD1 agrees at 8 bases. The CDR3 is 16 amino acids. CDR1 is SGHRS, CDR2 YFSETQ, per germline. V was pared by 0 bases and J by 4 bases, with 9 bases of the junction left unmatched. CDR3 bases: TGCGCCAGCAGCTTGGAGGGGACAGGACCCCGATACGAGCAGTACTTC. Protein: CASSLEGTGPRYEQYF.

This chain links TRBV5-6 with TRBJ2-7; 12 nucleotides line up with TRBD2. The CDR3 sequence is 16 residues long. Germline CDR1 and CDR2: SGHDT and YYEEEE. V lost 3 bases, J lost 3 bases, and 7 bases stayed unmatched. CDR3 sequence reads: CASSSEWTSGNYEQYF. CDR3 in DNA: TGTGCCAGCAGCTCGGAATGGACTAGCGGGAACTACGAGCAGTACTTC.

The chain employs TRBV2 and TRBJ1-4; TRBD1 matches at 7 bases. The V gene end was trimmed by 5 bases and the J gene end by 0 bases; junction bases not matched to a gene: 6. The CDR3 extends over 16 amino acids. CDR1 SNHLY and CDR2 FYNNEI come from the germline V gene. The CDR3 spells CASSLGQAATNEKLFF. CDR3 nucleotide sequence: TGTGCCAGCAGTCTAGGACAGGCAGCAACTAATGAAAAACTGTTTTTT.

The chain joins TRBV18 to TRBJ1-3; possible D gene TRBD1, 5 bases. From germline, CDR1 is KGHSH and CDR2 LQKENI. Trimming removed 2 bases at V and 4 bases at J, with 15 bases between. The CDR3 has 16 amino acids. CDR3 DNA: TGTGCCAGCTCACCAAGTGCGGGGGTGTCCGGAAACACCATATATTTT. Its protein is CASSPSAGVSGNTIYF. The full variable domain, in which reference TRBV18 and TRBJ1-3 provide the parts outside the CDR3, is NAGVMQNPRHLVRRRGQEARLRCSPMKGHSHVYWYRQLPEEGLKFMVYLQKENIIDESGMPKERFSAEFPKEGPSILRIQQVVRGDSAAYFCASSPSAGVSGNTIYFGEGSWLTVV.

This chain links TRBV7-9 with TRBJ2-7; D may be TRBD2 (6 bases). The V and J ends lost 5 bases and 3 bases respectively, with 11 bases between them. Germline values: CDR1 SEHNR, CDR2 FQNEAQ (reference sequence). The CDR3 consists of 13 residues. The CDR3 DNA reads TGTGCCAGCAGCCCCGCGGGACTCTACGAGCAGTACTTC. It codes for CASSPAGLYEQYF.

This chain joins TRBV5-4 and TRBJ2-2; D is unclear. Germline-derived CDR1 and CDR2 are SGHNT and YYREEE (reference sequence). Trimming took 5 bases from V and 1 from J, leaving 9 bases between them. This CDR3 spans 14 amino acids. This chain's CDR3 is CASRNTWNTGELFF. The DNA for the CDR3 is TGTGCCAGCAGGAACACATGGAACACCGGGGAGCTGTTTTTT.

In this sample, this clone turned up once. J is TRBJ2-7 and V is TRBV27; D may be TRBD1 (6 bases). CDR3 length equals 12 residues. CDR1 and CDR2 from the germline V gene are MNHEY and SMNVEV (reference sequence). The V gene lost 8 bases and the J gene lost 2 bases, with 10 bases spanning the gap. CDR3 sequence reads: CASQGSTYEQYF. DNA of the CDR3: TGTGCCAGCCAGGGGTCTACCTACGAGCAGTACTTC.

This rearrangement joins TRBV5-4 to TRBJ2-3; 12 bases line up with TRBD1. There are 16 residues in the CDR3. J gave up 6 bases and V 3 bases, and 8 bases lay outside the gene matches. Germline loops: CDR1 SGHNT, CDR2 YYREEE (reference sequence). The CDR3 reads CASSYAGTGGIDTQYF. In nucleotides, the CDR3 is TGTGCCAGCAGCTACGCCGGGACAGGGGGCATTGATACGCAGTATTTT.

The V and J genes are TRBV19 and TRBJ2-7, with D possibly TRBD1 on 5 matching bases. The CDR3 loop spans 14 amino acids. Trimming took off 3 bases at V and 2 bases at J, with 11 bases between the two ends. CDR1 is LNHDA, CDR2 SQIVND, per germline (reference sequence). CDR3 sequence: CASSIKGFTYEQYF. The CDR3 nucleotides are TGTGCCAGTAGTATCAAGGGGTTCACCTACGAGCAGTACTTC.

The chain employs TRBV7-9 and TRBJ2-2, with a weak D call TRBD2 (6 bases). This CDR3 is built from 14 residues. Trimming pared 1 base from V and 7 bases from J, leaving 10 bases between. The V gene's germline CDR1 is SEHNR and CDR2 FQNEAQ (reference sequence). The DNA for the CDR3 is TGTGCCAGCAGCTTAGTGGCGGGGAACGGGGAGCTGTTTTTT. It encodes CASSLVAGNGELFF.

This clone was seen a handful of times. J is TRBJ2-7 and V is TRBV7-8; D is unclear. The germline CDR1 and CDR2 sequences are SGHVS and FQNEAQ. This CDR3 comprises 14 residues. The V end lost 1 base, the J end lost 5 bases, and 12 bases lay between the germline ends. In DNA, the CDR3 is TGTGCCAGCAGCTTAGTATCTGCCAGCGACGAGCAGTACTTC. Amino acid sequence: CASSLVSASDEQYF.

The chain has TRBV2 and TRBJ1-1; TRBD1 might be the D (5 bases). CDR3 length: 14 residues. Trimming left V 7 bases short and J 4 bases short, with 16 bases between. Germline V gene data show CDR1 as SNHLY and CDR2 as FYNNEI. CDR3 amino acids: CASKVGAGSTEAFF. The CDR3 DNA sequence: TGTGCCAGCAAAGTAGGGGCTGGCTCCACTGAAGCTTTCTTT.

The sample holds one count of this clone. The chain employs TRBV5-1 and TRBJ2-7, with D tentatively TRBD1 (5 bases). In germline, CDR1 is SGHRS, CDR2 YFSETQ. Trimming shortened V by 0 bases and J by 2 bases, and 9 bases separated the two germline ends. The length of the CDR3 is 14 residues. CDR3 in DNA: TGCGCCAGCAGCTTGGACAGGTTTCCCTACGAGCAGTACTTC. Protein: CASSLDRFPYEQYF.

The chain combines TRBV5-1 with TRBJ2-1; 9 bases are a match to TRBD2. The CDR3 runs 16 residues. V dropped 2 bases and J dropped 6; count of bases not matched to a gene: 9. The germline V gene encodes CDR1 SGHRS and CDR2 YFSETQ. This CDR3 is CASSLTSGHPPNEQFF. Written as DNA, the CDR3 is TGCGCCAGCAGCTTAACTAGCGGGCACCCTCCCAATGAGCAGTTCTTC.

V gene TRBV15 combines with J gene TRBJ1-5, with 7 bases identical to TRBD1. This CDR3 is built from 15 residues. Germline loops: CDR1 LNHNV, CDR2 YYDKDF (reference sequence). V lost 5 bases and J lost 3; bases outside the gene matches: 7. The CDR3 bases are TGTGCCACCAGCGGACTGACAGGGCCCAATCAGCCCCAGCATTTT. Amino acids: CATSGLTGPNQPQHF. The full variable domain, with the rest looked up from reference TRBV15 and TRBJ1-5, is DAMVIQNPRYQVTQFGKPVTLSCSQTLNHNVMYWYQQKSSQAPKLLFHYYDKDFNNEADTPDNFQSRRPNTSFCFLDIRSPGLGDTAMYLCATSGLTGPNQPQHFGDGTRLSIL.

The chain is built from TRBV9 and TRBJ2-3, with D uncertain. The CDR3 runs to 14 residues. The germline V gene encodes CDR1 SGDLS and CDR2 YYNGEE. V lost 0 bases, J lost 0 bases, and 5 bases lay in between. In DNA, the CDR3 is TGTGCCAGCAGCGTAGTCGGGAGCACAGATACGCAGTATTTT. Translating gives CASSVVGSTDTQYF.

V usage is TRBV5-1 and J usage is TRBJ2-3; TRBD1 aligns across 8 bases. V lost 0 bases to trimming and J lost 2 bases; unmatched junction nucleotides: 8. CDR1 and CDR2 (germline): SGHRS, YFSETQ. The CDR3 is made up of 17 amino acids. The CDR3 nucleotides read TGCGCCAGCAGCTTGGCAACAGGGGGAACCCACACAGATACGCAGTATTTT. Translated, it gives CASSLATGGTHTDTQYF.

The CDR3 spells CASSYGVAGGNEQFF. The CDR3 nucleotides are TGTGCCAGCAGTTACGGGGTTGCAGGGGGGAATGAGCAGTTCTTC. The V call is TRBV6-5, the J call TRBJ2-1; maybe TRBD1 (7 bases). V dropped 2 bases and J dropped 7 bases, with 15 bases sitting between them. This CDR3 region has 15 residues. Germline V gene lookup returns CDR1 MNHEY and CDR2 SVGAGI.

The gene calls are TRBV7-2 and TRBJ2-3; possible D gene TRBD1, 6 bases. V was trimmed by 4 bases and J by 3 bases, leaving 14 bases between them. The CDR3 is made up of 15 amino acids. Germline lookup yields CDR1 SGHTA and CDR2 FQGNSA. The CDR3 DNA sequence: TGTGCCAGCAGCTATAAACCCAGGGGTACAGATACGCAGTATTTT. As protein: CASSYKPRGTDTQYF.

The rearrangement uses TRBV7-2 and TRBJ2-5, with D possibly being TRBD1 (6 bases). The CDR3 length is 13 residues. CDR1 SGHTA and CDR2 FQGNSA come from the germline V gene. Trimming removed 7 bases at V and 5 bases at J, with 14 bases between. The CDR3 region is CASNRGGSETQYF. CDR3 DNA sequence: TGTGCCAGCAACCGAGGGGGTTCGGAGACCCAGTACTTC.

The genes are TRBV5-1 and TRBJ2-2; TRBD1 agrees at 10 bases. This CDR3 is 16 amino acids long. V shed 2 bases, J shed 7 bases, and the junction held 8 bases outside the gene matches. CDR1 and CDR2 (germline): SGHRS, YFSETQ. CDR3 residues: CASSLRQGASYGELFF. The CDR3 nucleotides read TGCGCCAGCAGCTTACGACAGGGGGCCTCGTACGGGGAGCTGTTTTTT.